The sequence of this T cell receptor (beta chain) was determined in a study of tumor and adjacent non-tumor tissue in lung cancer. Study details: About 4.17 million productive TCRbeta reads were obtained per sample on average.

Germline CDR1 MNHNY, CDR2 SVGAGI (reference sequence). The V gene lost 11 bases and the J gene lost 7 bases, with 20 bases spanning the gap. The CDR3 contains 14 residues. This sample's RNA came from whole unsorted tissue. A modified ARM-PCR protocol with three rounds of nested PCR amplified TCRbeta. Each CDR3 protein gets one entry after TCRdb re-called the multiplex PCR reads with MiXCR. The table shows roughly 140,000 distinct CDR3 sequences, with around two thirds occurring only once. This clonotype was seen once. This may be a read error, as it is one base from a much larger clone. The chain couples TRBV6-6 to TRBJ1-4; maybe TRBD1 (5 bases). The specimen was lung tumor tissue. The TCR comes from a man aged 55 to 70 with small cell lung cancer. CDR3: CAAGRGTASEKLFF. For the CDR3, the DNA is TGTGCCGCGGGGCGGGGGACGGCGAGTGAAAAACTGTTTTTT.